This passage covers 25 T cell receptor beta chains from one sample sequenced in a study of somatic mutations in cytotoxic T cells in rheumatoid arthritis. Measured with immunoSEQ multiplex PCR; TCRdb has only the in-frame clones, and not every one. The sample yields 13,000 to 15,000 clones, about 80% seen once. Sequenced: CD8+ T cells sorted from blood. The receptors come from an adult with rheumatoid arthritis.

The rearrangement uses TRBV13 and TRBJ2-7, with TRBD1 matching over 9 bases. The CDR3 totals 15 residues. Germline lookup yields CDR1 PRHDT and CDR2 FYEKMQ (reference sequence). V was clipped by 3 bases and J by 7 bases; unmatched bases: 10. The CDR3 DNA is TGTGCCAGCAGCTTTTATGGGACAGGGACCCTGGAGCAGTACTTC. Amino acid sequence: CASSFYGTGTLEQYF.

The chain has TRBV19 and TRBJ1-2; D is undetermined. CDR1 is LNHDA, CDR2 SQIVND, per germline (reference sequence). V dropped 5 bases and J dropped 4 bases, with 8 bases sitting between them. The CDR3 covers 12 residues. This CDR3 reads CASSPGSYGYTF. The CDR3 nucleotides are TGTGCCAGTAGTCCAGGCTCCTATGGCTACACCTTC.

The CDR3 sequence: CASSWVNSYNEQFF. In DNA form, the CDR3 reads TGTGCCAGCAGCTGGGTTAACTCCTACAATGAGCAGTTCTTC. The chain combines TRBV7-9 with TRBJ2-1; D is ambiguous. Germline CDR1 reads SEHNR; CDR2 reads FQNEAQ (reference sequence). CDR3 length: 14 residues. The V end was cut by 4 bases, the J end by 0 bases, with 7 bases between.

J is TRBJ2-3 and V is TRBV23-1; D may be TRBD2 (5 bases). Being an ORF, TRBV23-1 has a function that is uncertain. V was cut by 0 bases and J by 6 bases, with 13 bases left in between. This CDR3 contains 15 residues. The CDR3 coding sequence is TGCGCCAGCAGTCAATCAGTGCGGGTTGTGGATACGCAGTATTTT. Its protein is CASSQSVRVVDTQYF.

This chain uses TRBV6-5 with TRBJ2-7; unclear D gene. The CDR3 is made up of 15 amino acids. The germline gives CDR1 MNHEY, CDR2 SVGAGI. V lost 2 bases and J lost 3, with 14 bases in between. The chain's CDR3 is CASSYDGSVFYEQYF. CDR3 DNA sequence: TGTGCCAGCAGTTACGACGGATCGGTATTCTACGAGCAGTACTTC.

CDR3 sequence reads: CASSLLDRENTEAFF. The CDR3 coding sequence is TGTGCCAGCAGCCTACTGGACAGGGAGAACACTGAAGCTTTCTTT. The V and J genes are TRBV7-3 and TRBJ1-1, with 8 bases lining up with TRBD1. CDR3 length: 15 amino acids. The V segment lost 5 bases and the J segment 1 base; nucleotides outside the gene matches: 6. CDR1 and CDR2 (germline): SGHTA, FQGTGA. Together with reference TRBV7-3 and TRBJ1-1, the CDR3 gives the full variable domain: GAGVSQTPSNKVTEKGKYVELRCDPISGHTALYWYRQSLGQGPEFLIYFQGTGAADDSGLPNDRFFAVRPEGSVSTLKIQRTERGDSAVYLCASSLLDRENTEAFFGQGTRLTVV.

The CDR3 coding sequence is TGTGCCAGTAGTATCGGCGGGGAGCAGTTCTTC. Its protein is CASSIGGEQFF. The chain has TRBV19 and TRBJ2-1; tentative D call: TRBD2 (5 bases). This CDR3 contains 11 residues. Germline V gene data show CDR1 as LNHDA and CDR2 as SQIVND (reference sequence). With 3 bases removed from V and 10 bases from J, the gap between germline ends came to 7 bases.

This clone ranks as large. The chain combines TRBV7-8 with TRBJ2-3; weak D call: TRBD2 (7 bases). Trimming pared 3 bases from V and 3 bases from J, leaving 16 bases between. The CDR3 is 16 residues long. The germline gives CDR1 SGHVS, CDR2 FQNEAQ. The CDR3 nucleotides are TGTGCCAGCAGCTTTGGGGAGGGGGATCGGACAGATACGCAGTATTTT. Residues: CASSFGEGDRTDTQYF.

The rearrangement uses TRBV30 and TRBJ1-5, with D possibly TRBD1 on 5 matching bases. Germline CDR1 is GTSNPN and CDR2 is SVGIG (reference sequence). The CDR3 loop spans 15 amino acids. V lost 2 bases to trimming and J lost 0 bases, with 11 bases between them. CDR3 residues: CAWSRGTDSNQPQHF. The DNA for the CDR3 is TGTGCCTGGAGTAGAGGGACTGATAGCAATCAGCCCCAGCATTTT.

This rearrangement joins TRBV27 to TRBJ2-7; TRBD2 aligns across 9 bases. V gave up 8 bases and J gave up 3 bases; unmatched junction bases: 5. CDR3 length equals 13 residues. Germline loops: CDR1 MNHEY, CDR2 SMNVEV (reference sequence). CDR3 in DNA: TGTGCCAGCTCAAGCGGGGGGCTCTACGAGCAGTACTTC. This translates into CASSSGGLYEQYF.

This chain uses TRBV9 with TRBJ2-2; 8 bases are shared with TRBD1. Unmatched junction bases numbered 5, after V lost 1 base and J lost 0 bases. Looked up from germline, CDR1 is SGDLS and CDR2 is YYNGEE. CDR3 length: 17 residues. The CDR3 loop reads CASSVPRTGSNTGELFF. As DNA, the CDR3 is TGTGCCAGCAGCGTACCCCGGACAGGGTCGAACACCGGGGAGCTGTTTTTT.

This clone was observed a single time. The V call is TRBV7-8, the J call TRBJ2-4; D not certain. Trimming pared 1 base from V and 2 bases from J, leaving 9 bases between. Germline V gene sequence: CDR1 SGHVS, CDR2 FQNEAQ. CDR3 length: 15 amino acids. In DNA form, the CDR3 reads TGTGCCAGCAGCTTAGGGGTAGGATCCAAAAACATTCAGTACTTC. Protein product: CASSLGVGSKNIQYF.

This clone was counted once. This chain uses TRBV4-1 with TRBJ1-2; no clear D. CDR1 and CDR2 (germline): MGHRA, YSYEKL. The CDR3 is 15 amino acids. V dropped 1 base and J dropped 6 bases, with 15 bases sitting between them. CDR3 region: CASSQVSRGRDGYTF. The CDR3, as DNA: TGCGCCAGCAGCCAAGTTTCGAGAGGGCGGGATGGCTACACCTTC.

This chain uses TRBV2 with TRBJ2-1; possible D gene TRBD2, 6 bases. This CDR3 contains 12 residues. Germline CDR1 and CDR2: SNHLY and FYNNEI. Trimming removed 8 bases at V and 9 bases at J, with 14 bases between. The CDR3 reads CASHTGSSEQFF. DNA for the CDR3: TGTGCCAGCCATACCGGGAGTTCTGAGCAGTTCTTC.

The J gene is TRBJ2-5, the V gene TRBV27; D is undetermined. Germline loops: CDR1 MNHEY, CDR2 SMNVEV (reference sequence). There are 18 residues in the CDR3. V lost 4 bases, J lost 2 bases, and 23 bases lay in between. The CDR3 bases are TGTGCCAGCAGTTCGACTCCCCCACAGTTGGTACCGCAAGAGACCCAGTACTTC. Translating gives CASSSTPPQLVPQETQYF.

The chain uses TRBV29-1 and TRBJ2-1, with D unresolved. The length of the CDR3 is 14 residues. From germline, CDR1 is SQVTM and CDR2 ANQGSEA. Trimming took off 7 bases at V and 0 bases at J, with 13 bases between the two ends. The CDR3: CSAYGPTSYNEQFF. Written as DNA, the CDR3 is TGCAGCGCCTACGGACCGACCTCCTACAATGAGCAGTTCTTC.

The gene calls are TRBV28 and TRBJ2-7; D might be TRBD1 (6 bases). CDR1 is MDHEN, CDR2 SYDVKM, per germline. V shed 4 bases and J shed 2 bases, with 15 bases lying between them. The CDR3 is 15 amino acids. Written as DNA, the CDR3 is TGTGCCAGCAGTTGGACAGCCGTTGGGACCTACGAGCAGTACTTC. Protein sequence: CASSWTAVGTYEQYF. Together with reference TRBV28 and TRBJ2-7, the CDR3 gives the full variable domain: DVKVTQSSRYLVKRTGEKVFLECVQDMDHENMFWYRQDPGLGLRLIYFSYDVKMKEKGDIPEGYSVSREKKERFSLILESASTNQTSMYLCASSWTAVGTYEQYFGPGTRLTVT.

This chain links TRBV30 with TRBJ1-2, with unresolved D. The CDR3 covers 12 residues. V was shortened by 3 bases and J by 3 bases, with 8 bases between the two germline ends. Germline-derived CDR1 and CDR2 are GTSNPN and SVGIG (reference sequence). The DNA of the CDR3 is TGTGCCTGGAGCGACCTAGACTATGGCTACACCTTC. It codes for CAWSDLDYGYTF. Based on the CDR3 plus reference TRBV30 and TRBJ1-2, the full variable domain is SQTIHQWPATLVQPVGSPLSLECTVEGTSNPNLYWYRQAAGRGLQLLFYSVGIGQISSEVPQNLSASRPQDRQFILSSKKLLLSDSGFYLCAWSDLDYGYTFGSGTRLTVV.

This clone showed up just a few times. J is TRBJ1-2 and V is TRBV9, with D possibly being TRBD1 (5 bases). The V and J ends lost 3 bases and 6 bases respectively, with 15 bases between them. Germline CDR1 is SGDLS and CDR2 is YYNGEE. The CDR3 length is 14 residues. The CDR3 DNA is TGTGCCAGCAGCGCCAGACAGAGCACAAATGGCTACACCTTC. Translated, it gives CASSARQSTNGYTF.

J is TRBJ1-3 and V is TRBV29-1; the D is unclear. CDR1 is SQVTM, CDR2 ANQGSEA, per germline. Trimming stripped 7 bases from V and 0 bases from J, with 13 bases between. The CDR3 length is 14 residues. Here the CDR3 DNA reads TGCAGCGCCGCCGGACCTTACTCTGGAAACACCATATATTTT. Translating it yields CSAAGPYSGNTIYF. Using reference TRBV29-1 and TRBJ1-3 for the parts outside the CDR3, the full variable domain is SAVISQKPSRDICQRGTSLTIQCQVDSQVTMMFWYRQQPGQSLTLIATANQGSEATYESGFVIDKFPISRPNLTFSTLTVSNMSPEDSSIYLCSAAGPYSGNTIYFGEGSWLTVV.

The chain couples TRBV28 to TRBJ2-3; 14 nucleotides line up with TRBD2. The CDR3 loop spans 16 amino acids. The J segment lost 5 bases and the V segment lost 5 bases, leaving 6 bases of the junction unmatched. CDR1 and CDR2 (germline): MDHEN, SYDVKM. In DNA form, the CDR3 reads TGTGCCAGCAGTACCGGGACTAGCGGGAGACGAGATACGCAGTATTTT. Translated, it gives CASSTGTSGRRDTQYF.

The gene calls are TRBV6-6 and TRBJ2-1, with 9 bases aligning to TRBD1. J was trimmed by 3 bases and V by 6 bases; bases with no gene match: 9. The CDR3 consists of 16 residues. Germline V CDR1 and CDR2: MNHNY, SVGAGI (reference sequence). The CDR3 here is CASSISGTGNYNEQFF. The CDR3 DNA sequence: TGTGCCAGCAGCATTTCGGGGACAGGGAACTACAATGAGCAGTTCTTC.

The chain couples TRBV4-2 to TRBJ2-5; perhaps D is TRBD1 or TRBD2 (7 bases each). TRBJ2-7 matches the DNA end more closely, so the J call is doubtful. From germline, CDR1 is LGHNA and CDR2 YNFKEQ. This CDR3 is built from 16 residues. The CDR3 nucleotides are TGTGCCAGCAGCCGGGTAGGGGGCGGGAGTCGGTACGAGCAGTACTTC. Translated, it gives CASSRVGGGSRYEQYF.

This clone was found once. J is TRBJ1-1 and V is TRBV7-2, with D maybe TRBD1 (5 bases). CDR3 length equals 13 residues. Germline V lookup: CDR1 SGHTA, CDR2 FQGNSA. The ends were cut back, 1 base at V and 5 bases at J, with 8 bases in the middle. The CDR3 here is CASSLGGTTEAFF. In DNA form, the CDR3 reads TGTGCCAGCAGCTTAGGAGGGACTACTGAAGCTTTCTTT.

The chain has TRBV25-1 and TRBJ2-1, with TRBD1 matching 7 bases. The ends lost 8 bases at V and 5 bases at J; junction bases unmatched: 12. The CDR3 has 15 residues. The germline gives CDR1 MGHDK, CDR2 SYGVNS. This CDR3 reads CASHSGQRKDNEQFF. Written as DNA, the CDR3 is TGTGCCAGCCACTCGGGACAGCGAAAGGACAATGAGCAGTTCTTC.